The next 30 T cell receptor beta chains were all read from a single sample in a study of T cells after yellow fever vaccination. In TCRdb, the 5' RACE reads were re-called with MiXCR into one record per CDR3 protein. The table lists some 320,000 distinct CDR3 sequences, about 10% of them singletons. The sample consisted of CD4+ T cells sorted from PBMCs, taken 5 days after the yellow fever booster vaccination. These receptors all stem from a man younger than 35 who received the YFV17D yellow fever vaccine.

This clonotype has ten or more counts. The V and J genes are TRBV18 and TRBJ1-6; D possibly corresponds to TRBD1 (6 bases). V lost 6 bases to trimming and J lost 8 bases, with 14 bases between them. The CDR3 consists of 14 residues. Germline assignment: CDR1 KGHSH and CDR2 LQKENI. CDR3 bases: TGTGCCAGCTCCCTTGGGGGGCTGGATTCACCCCTCCACTTT. Translation gives CASSLGGLDSPLHF.

The rearrangement joins TRBV12-3 or TRBV12-4 to TRBJ2-3; TRBD1 might be the D (6 bases). CDR3 length: 13 amino acids. The germline V and J ends were trimmed by 6 bases and 6 bases, with 13 bases remaining between them. CDR3 DNA sequence: TGTGCCAGCAGCTCGCTGAGGGGGGATACGCAGTATTTT. Its protein is CASSSLRGDTQYF.

For this clonotype: This sequence may be a read error, since a much larger clone differs from it by one base. V and J are TRBV2 and TRBJ2-2; 7 positions agree with TRBD2. Germline V CDR1 and CDR2: SNHLY, FYNNEI. CDR3 length: 19 amino acids. CDR3 nucleotide sequence: TGTGCCAGCCGTGAAGCTGGCCTTCGGGGCGGGGGAAACACCGGGGAGCTGTTTTTT. Encoded protein: CASREAGLRGGGNTGELFF.

This clonotype has a handful of counts. The J gene is TRBJ1-6, the V gene TRBV5-4, with a possible D match to TRBD1 (6 bases). This CDR3 is 13 amino acids long. The ends were cut back, 1 base at V and 16 bases at J, with 15 bases in the middle. Germline-derived CDR1 and CDR2 are SGHNT and YYREEE (reference sequence). The chain's CDR3 is CASSLTGQPRLHF. The DNA for the CDR3 is TGTGCCAGCAGCTTGACAGGACAGCCTAGACTCCACTTT.

The chain joins TRBV6-5 to TRBJ2-7; D possibly matches TRBD1 or TRBD2 (5 bases each). Trimming took 6 bases from V and 5 from J, leaving 20 bases between them. This CDR3 is built from 15 residues. CDR1 is MNHEY, CDR2 SVGAGI, per germline. CDR3 sequence reads: CASSPTGTNVNEQYF. CDR3 nucleotide sequence: TGTGCCAGCAGCCCCACCGGGACGAATGTAAACGAGCAGTACTTC.

Only a few counts were recorded for this clonotype. The chain carries TRBV7-2 and TRBJ1-3; 11 bases map to TRBD1. The ends lost 6 bases at V and 3 bases at J; junction bases unmatched: 4. Germline-derived CDR1 and CDR2 are SGHTA and FQGNSA. The CDR3 runs to 15 residues. In DNA form, the CDR3 reads TGTGCCAGCAGTTTCGGGACAGGGGGTGGAAACACCATATATTTT. This codes for CASSFGTGGGNTIYF.

This clonotype has a single count. The genes are TRBV6-5 and TRBJ2-2; D is uncertain. The CDR3 consists of 13 residues. Germline CDR1 and CDR2: MNHEY and SVGAGI. V gave up 8 bases and J gave up 4 bases, with 11 bases separating them. The CDR3 loop reads CASQRTFTGELFF. DNA of the CDR3: TGTGCCAGCCAACGGACCTTCACCGGGGAGCTGTTTTTT.

The chain recombines TRBV7-2 with TRBJ2-7; 8 positions agree with TRBD2. Germline V gives CDR1 SGHTA, CDR2 FQGNSA. Trimming took 2 bases from V and 4 from J; bases not matched to a gene: 7. The CDR3 length is 15 residues. The CDR3 DNA reads TGTGCCAGCAGCTTATCCAGCGGGGGACTTTACGAGCAGTACTTC. This translates into CASSLSSGGLYEQYF.

V is TRBV5-6 and J is TRBJ1-6; 8 bases agree with TRBD1. Germline CDR1 and CDR2: SGHDT and YYEEEE. The J segment lost 7 bases and the V segment lost 3 bases, leaving 6 bases of the junction unmatched. This CDR3 comprises 15 residues. This chain's CDR3 is CASSSSRTGNSPLHF. CDR3 bases: TGTGCCAGCAGCTCCAGCCGGACAGGGAATTCACCCCTCCACTTT.

V is TRBV18 and J is TRBJ2-7; D remains unclear. The CDR3 runs to 15 residues. The germline CDR1 and CDR2 sequences are KGHSH and LQKENI. V lost 3 bases to trimming and J lost 1 base, with 13 bases between them. CDR3: CASSPRPGRSYEQYF. The DNA of the CDR3 is TGTGCCAGCTCACCCCGACCGGGTCGTTCCTACGAGCAGTACTTC.

This clonotype appeared a few times. The genes are TRBV3-1 and TRBJ2-7, with a weak D call TRBD2 (5 bases). V lost 5 bases and J 4 bases, leaving 12 bases between the germline ends. The CDR3 totals 13 residues. Germline V gives CDR1 LGHDT, CDR2 YNNKEL (reference sequence). The CDR3, as DNA: TGTGCCAGCAGCTTTGAGGGTAGTTACGAGCAGTACTTC. Protein: CASSFEGSYEQYF.

The table lists this clonotype with a few counts. The chain employs TRBV4-3 and TRBJ1-2, with 9 bases matching TRBD1. J lost 4 bases, V lost 3 bases, and 9 bases had no gene match. The CDR3 spans 16 residues. Per germline, CDR1 LGHNA and CDR2 YSLEER. For the CDR3, the DNA is TGCGCCAGCAGCCAGGGGGGGGACAGGGACGCCTATGGCTACACCTTC. It specifies CASSQGGDRDAYGYTF.

This clonotype occurred a few times. The CDR3 nucleotides read TGCGCCAGCAGCCAAGATGCCGGGAGGGGACAGGGTGGGGACATTCAGTACTTC. Amino acids: CASSQDAGRGQGGDIQYF. The chain carries TRBV4-3 and TRBJ2-4, with a possible D match to TRBD1 (9 bases). V was pared by 0 bases and J by 8 bases, with 23 bases between. This CDR3 has 18 residues. CDR1 and CDR2 (germline): LGHNA, YSLEER.

This clonotype has only a few counts. This sequence joins TRBV5-1 and TRBJ2-2; the D gene is possibly TRBD1 (7 bases). CDR1 is SGHRS, CDR2 YFSETQ, per germline. The CDR3 extends over 15 amino acids. Deletions cut 7 bases from V and 6 bases from J, with 19 bases between. This CDR3 reads CASATGAGRSGELFF. CDR3 DNA sequence: TGCGCCAGCGCCACAGGGGCGGGGAGATCCGGGGAGCTGTTTTTT.

The chain recombines TRBV2 with TRBJ2-7, with D perhaps TRBD1 or TRBD2 (5 bases each). This CDR3 spans 15 amino acids. Germline lookup yields CDR1 SNHLY and CDR2 FYNNEI. V lost 5 bases and J 2 bases, leaving 16 bases between the germline ends. CDR3 nucleotide sequence: TGTGCCAGCAGTCTCCAACGGGGCCGAGCCTACGAGCAGTACTTC. Encoded protein: CASSLQRGRAYEQYF.

J is TRBJ2-5 and V is TRBV12-3 or TRBV12-4, with TRBD2 identical over 7 bases. The CDR3 length is 13 residues. V shed 5 bases, J shed 7 bases, and the junction held 7 bases outside the gene matches. The CDR3 reads CASSAPGEGTQYF. DNA of the CDR3: TGTGCCAGCAGTGCACCGGGGGAGGGGACCCAGTACTTC.

This clonotype was picked up many times. The chain uses TRBV4-1 and TRBJ2-5, with a weak D call TRBD2 (7 bases). The CDR3 totals 18 residues. Trimming took 3 bases from V and 5 from J, leaving 25 bases between them. The germline V gene encodes CDR1 MGHRA and CDR2 YSYEKL. This CDR3 reads CASSHPGRGGRRVETQYF. CDR3 nucleotides: TGCGCCAGCAGCCACCCCGGTAGGGGGGGGCGTAGGGTGGAGACCCAGTACTTC.

This clonotype was seen a handful of times. The chain uses TRBV7-2 and TRBJ2-1; 13 bases fit TRBD2. The CDR3 is 17 residues long. The V gene's germline CDR1 is SGHTA and CDR2 FQGNSA. J gave up 6 bases and V 0 bases, and 5 bases lay outside the gene matches. This chain's CDR3 is CASSLAPLAGGTNEQFF. In nucleotides, the CDR3 is TGTGCCAGCAGCTTAGCCCCACTAGCGGGGGGGACCAATGAGCAGTTCTTC.

This chain uses TRBV18 with TRBJ2-1; 7 bases line up with TRBD1. The CDR3 consists of 14 residues. Germline values: CDR1 KGHSH, CDR2 LQKENI. The V gene end was trimmed by 8 bases and the J gene end by 3 bases; junction bases not matched to a gene: 7. The CDR3 loop reads CASTLSGGYNEQFF. CDR3 nucleotide sequence: TGTGCCAGCACCCTTTCAGGGGGCTACAATGAGCAGTTCTTC.

The table lists this clonotype with many counts. The chain joins TRBV7-9 to TRBJ2-5; D unclear. Germline loops: CDR1 SEHNR, CDR2 FQNEAQ (reference sequence). This CDR3 contains 14 residues. The V and J ends lost 5 bases and 1 base respectively, with 11 bases between them. CDR3 residues: CASSLTEIQETQYF. The CDR3 DNA is TGTGCCAGCAGCCTAACAGAGATCCAAGAGACCCAGTACTTC.

This clonotype was found a few times. The CDR3 region is CASSIRVRETQYF. The CDR3 DNA is TGTGCCAGCAGCATCAGGGTCAGGGAGACCCAGTACTTC. The chain is built from TRBV7-6 and TRBJ2-5, with D tentatively TRBD1 (5 bases). V lost 5 bases and J 5 bases, leaving 12 bases between the germline ends. CDR1 is SGHVS, CDR2 FNYEAQ, per germline. The CDR3 covers 13 residues.

There are a few counts of this clonotype. The rearrangement joins TRBV20-1 to TRBJ1-5; perhaps TRBD1 as D (5 bases). Trimming shortened V by 3 bases and J by 5 bases, and 11 bases separated the two germline ends. CDR3 length: 13 amino acids. CDR1 and CDR2 (germline): DFQATT, SNEGSKA (reference sequence). The CDR3 sequence is CSARGLGHQPQHF. The CDR3 DNA reads as TGCAGTGCTAGGGGGCTCGGCCATCAGCCCCAGCATTTT.

The chain combines TRBV20-1 with TRBJ2-5; no firm D call. The CDR3 contains 13 residues. The V gene lost 6 bases and the J gene lost 1 base, with 12 bases spanning the gap. Germline values: CDR1 DFQATT, CDR2 SNEGSKA (reference sequence). As DNA, the CDR3 is TGCAGTGCCCAGTTTCATACCCAAGAGACCCAGTACTTC. Translated: CSAQFHTQETQYF.

This clonotype was detected only a few times. The genes are TRBV6-5 and TRBJ2-3; D is ambiguous. Germline lookup yields CDR1 MNHEY and CDR2 SVGAGI. This CDR3 comprises 13 residues. V was pared by 8 bases and J by 2 bases, with 11 bases between. The CDR3 protein is CASVASYTDTQYF. The CDR3 nucleotides read TGTGCCAGCGTTGCCTCTTACACAGATACGCAGTATTTT.

This chain uses TRBV29-1 with TRBJ2-7; TRBD2 matches 7 bases. Germline V gene data show CDR1 as SQVTM and CDR2 as ANQGSEA. The ends lost 4 bases at V and 3 bases at J; junction bases unmatched: 6. The CDR3 sequence is 13 residues long. CDR3 sequence (DNA): TGCAGCGTTGGCCGCGGCGGGGGCTACGAGCAGTACGTC. Residues: CSVGRGGGYEQYV.

This clonotype was detected a few times. The chain joins TRBV2 to TRBJ2-5; 8 bases are shared with TRBD1. The CDR3 contains 13 residues. Germline CDR1 and CDR2: SNHLY and FYNNEI. The ends lost 5 bases at V and 7 bases at J; junction bases unmatched: 6. The CDR3 nucleotides are TGTGCCAGCAGTAGACAGGGGCTAGGGACCCAGTACTTC. Translating gives CASSRQGLGTQYF.

The rearrangement links TRBV12-3 or TRBV12-4 to TRBJ2-3, with 11 positions matching TRBD1. V lost 6 bases, J lost 1 base, and 6 bases stayed unmatched. This CDR3 is 16 amino acids long. CDR3 nucleotide sequence: TGTGCCAGCAGACCAGGACAGGGGGCAGGCACAGATACGCAGTATTTT. Its translation: CASRPGQGAGTDTQYF.

This clonotype was seen a few times. The chain employs TRBV5-1 and TRBJ1-2; TRBD1 is a possible D gene (5 bases). Germline-derived CDR1 and CDR2 are SGHRS and YFSETQ. Deletions cut 4 bases from V and 6 bases from J, with 19 bases between. The CDR3 length is 15 residues. The CDR3 nucleotides read TGCGCCAGCAGCCACACCCGGCGCAGGGAAGATGGCTACACCTTC. This translates into CASSHTRRREDGYTF.

This clonotype was counted at least ten times. CDR3 region: CASSGDNNAKNIQYF. CDR3 DNA sequence: TGTGCCAGCAGCGGGGACAACAACGCCAAAAACATTCAGTACTTC. The chain recombines TRBV2 with TRBJ2-4; maybe TRBD1 (6 bases). Trimming took 6 bases from V and 1 from J, leaving 13 bases between them. The CDR3 consists of 15 residues. The germline gives CDR1 SNHLY, CDR2 FYNNEI.

This clonotype came up many times. The chain combines TRBV7-2 with TRBJ2-7; D not certain. CDR1 is SGHTA and CDR2 is FQGNSA in the germline V gene. V was pared by 2 bases and J by 11 bases, with 16 bases between. This CDR3 spans 13 amino acids. The CDR3 bases are TGTGCCAGCAGCTTAAATCAAAGGGATGTGGAGTACTTC. This sequence encodes CASSLNQRDVEYF.